Listed below are T cell receptor beta chains from one sample, sequenced in a study of blood T cell repertoires in COVID-19. Clones were read by immunoSEQ multiplex PCR, and TCRdb kept only the in-frame ones, dropping some. The sample consists of fewer than 300,000 clones, about 90% of them appearing once. What was sequenced was peripheral blood. These receptor sequences come from a person in their late teens or twenties with COVID-19, enrolled during active disease. Each CDR3 is given with its conserved first and last residue. Not all rows give a size; the values are once, few, many and, for expanded clones, a class.

j_call v_call clone_size cdr3_aa
TRBJ2-3 TRBV11-2 - CASSLLDYPLSTDTQYF
TRBJ2-7 TRBV28 - CASSLWTSGFDEQYF
TRBJ2-7 TRBV7-6 - CASSLVDPSGGSYEQYF
TRBJ2-1 TRBV5-1 few CASSLATYNEQFF
TRBJ1-2 TRBV27 once CASSQGQGAISYTF
TRBJ1-2 TRBV6-5 once CASSISLRGLGYTF
TRBJ2-7 TRBV9 once CASSVGADTYEQYF
TRBJ2-5 TRBV2 - CASSELEGLTQYF
TRBJ1-6 TRBV2 once CASSENQGNSPLHF
TRBJ2-7 TRBV27 - CASSFGQGAHEQYF
TRBJ1-5 TRBV2 - CASCTDRGVQPQHF